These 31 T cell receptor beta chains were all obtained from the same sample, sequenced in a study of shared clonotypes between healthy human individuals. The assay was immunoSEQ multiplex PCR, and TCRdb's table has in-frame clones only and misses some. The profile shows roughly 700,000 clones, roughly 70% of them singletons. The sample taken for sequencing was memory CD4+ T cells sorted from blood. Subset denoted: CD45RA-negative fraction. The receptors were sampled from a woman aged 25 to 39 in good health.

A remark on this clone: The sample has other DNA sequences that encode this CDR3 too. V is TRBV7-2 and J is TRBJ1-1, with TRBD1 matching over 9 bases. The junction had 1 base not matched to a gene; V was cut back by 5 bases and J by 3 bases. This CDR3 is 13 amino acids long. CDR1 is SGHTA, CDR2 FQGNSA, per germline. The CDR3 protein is CASSGQGYTEAFF. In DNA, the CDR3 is TGTGCCAGCAGCGGACAGGGGTACACTGAAGCTTTCTTT.

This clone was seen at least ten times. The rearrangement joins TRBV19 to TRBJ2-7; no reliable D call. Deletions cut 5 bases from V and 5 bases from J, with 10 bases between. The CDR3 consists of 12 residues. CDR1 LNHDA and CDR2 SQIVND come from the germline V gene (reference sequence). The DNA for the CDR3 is TGTGCCAGTAGTCAGGCCCCCCACGAGCAGTACTTC. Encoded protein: CASSQAPHEQYF.

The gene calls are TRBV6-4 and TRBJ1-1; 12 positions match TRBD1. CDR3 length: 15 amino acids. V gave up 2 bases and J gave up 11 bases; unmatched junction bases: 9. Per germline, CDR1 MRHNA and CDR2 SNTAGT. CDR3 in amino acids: CASSDPRDRGRRAFF. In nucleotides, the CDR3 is TGTGCCAGCAGTGACCCCCGGGACAGGGGGCGCCGGGCTTTCTTT.

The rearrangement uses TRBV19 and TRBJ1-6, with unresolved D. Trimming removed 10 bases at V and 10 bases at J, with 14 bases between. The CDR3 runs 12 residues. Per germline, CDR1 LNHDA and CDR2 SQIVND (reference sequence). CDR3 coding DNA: TGTGCCACGGGAGGGAGTGGGTCACCCCTCCACTTT. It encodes CATGGSGSPLHF.

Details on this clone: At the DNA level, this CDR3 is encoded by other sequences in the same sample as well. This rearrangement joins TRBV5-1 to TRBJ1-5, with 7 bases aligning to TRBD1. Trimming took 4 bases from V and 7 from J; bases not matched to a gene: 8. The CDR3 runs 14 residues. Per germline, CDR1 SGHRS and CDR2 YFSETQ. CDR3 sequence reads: CASSRTGENQPQHF. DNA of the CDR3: TGCGCCAGCAGCCGTACAGGGGAGAACCAGCCCCAGCATTTT. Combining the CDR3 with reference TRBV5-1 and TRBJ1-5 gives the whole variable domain KAGVTQTPRYLIKTRGQQVTLSCSPISGHRSVSWYQQTPGQGLQFLFEYFSETQRNKGNFPGRFSGRQFSNSRSEMNVSTLELGDSALYLCASSRTGENQPQHFGDGTRLSIL.

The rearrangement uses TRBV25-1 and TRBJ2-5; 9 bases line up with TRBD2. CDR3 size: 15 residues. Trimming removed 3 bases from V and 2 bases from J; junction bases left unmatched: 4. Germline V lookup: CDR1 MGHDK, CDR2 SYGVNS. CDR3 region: CASSDSSGGQETQYF. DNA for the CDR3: TGTGCCAGCAGTGATAGTAGCGGGGGACAAGAGACCCAGTACTTC.

CDR3 region: CASSAYNSIYGYTF. As DNA, the CDR3 is TGCGCCAGCTCAGCTTACAACTCGATCTATGGCTACACCTTC. This chain joins TRBV5-1 and TRBJ1-2; no firm D call. Germline V gene data show CDR1 as SGHRS and CDR2 as YFSETQ. V was cut by 7 bases and J by 4 bases, with 17 bases left in between. The CDR3 is 14 amino acids.

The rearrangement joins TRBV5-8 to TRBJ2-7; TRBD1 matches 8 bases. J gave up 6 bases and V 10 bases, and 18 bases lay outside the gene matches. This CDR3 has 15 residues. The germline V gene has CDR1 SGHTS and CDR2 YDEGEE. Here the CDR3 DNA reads TGTGCCGGCAACACCCAGGGCAGGGGGCTTGGCGAGCAGTACTTC. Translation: CAGNTQGRGLGEQYF.

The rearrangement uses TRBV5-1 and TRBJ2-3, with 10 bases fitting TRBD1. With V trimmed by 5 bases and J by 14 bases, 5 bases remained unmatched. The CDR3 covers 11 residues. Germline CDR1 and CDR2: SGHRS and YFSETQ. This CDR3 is CASRLDRGRYF. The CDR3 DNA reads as TGCGCCAGCAGACTGGACAGGGGGAGGTATTTT.

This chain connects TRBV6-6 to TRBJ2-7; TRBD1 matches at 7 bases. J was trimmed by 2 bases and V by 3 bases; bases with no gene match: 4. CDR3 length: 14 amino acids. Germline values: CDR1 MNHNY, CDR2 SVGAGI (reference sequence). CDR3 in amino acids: CASSYTTGAYEQYF. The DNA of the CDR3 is TGTGCCAGCAGTTATACTACAGGGGCCTACGAGCAGTACTTC.

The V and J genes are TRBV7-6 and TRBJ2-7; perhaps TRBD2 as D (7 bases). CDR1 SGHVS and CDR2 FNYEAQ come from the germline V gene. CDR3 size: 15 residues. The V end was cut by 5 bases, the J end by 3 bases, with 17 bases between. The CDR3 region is CASSPGGRGGYEQYF. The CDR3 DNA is TGTGCCAGCAGCCCGGGGGGCAGGGGTGGCTACGAGCAGTACTTC.

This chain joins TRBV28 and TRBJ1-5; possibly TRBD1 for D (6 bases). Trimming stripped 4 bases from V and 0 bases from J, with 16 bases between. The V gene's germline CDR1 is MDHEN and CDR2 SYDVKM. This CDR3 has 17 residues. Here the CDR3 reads CASSSAGGDYSNQPQHF. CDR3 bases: TGTGCCAGCAGTTCTGCTGGGGGCGATTATAGCAATCAGCCCCAGCATTTT.

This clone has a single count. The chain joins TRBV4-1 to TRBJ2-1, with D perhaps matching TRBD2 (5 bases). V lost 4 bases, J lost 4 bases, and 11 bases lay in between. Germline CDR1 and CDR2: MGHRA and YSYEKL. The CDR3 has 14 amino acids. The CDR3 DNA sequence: TGCGCCAGCAGCCTTCGGACTCCATACAATGAGCAGTTCTTC. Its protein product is CASSLRTPYNEQFF.

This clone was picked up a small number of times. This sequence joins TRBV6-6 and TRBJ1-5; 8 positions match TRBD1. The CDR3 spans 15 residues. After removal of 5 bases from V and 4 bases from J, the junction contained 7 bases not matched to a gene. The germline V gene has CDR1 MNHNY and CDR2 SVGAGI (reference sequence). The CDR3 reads CASSPDRAFNQPQHF. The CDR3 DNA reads TGTGCCAGCAGTCCGGACAGGGCTTTTAATCAGCCCCAGCATTTT.

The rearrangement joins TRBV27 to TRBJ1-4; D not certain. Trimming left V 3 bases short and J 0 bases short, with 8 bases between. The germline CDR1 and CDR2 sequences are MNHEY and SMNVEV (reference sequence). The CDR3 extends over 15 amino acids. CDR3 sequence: CASSFQFSTNEKLFF. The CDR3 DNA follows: TGTGCCAGCAGTTTCCAGTTTTCAACTAATGAAAAACTGTTTTTT.

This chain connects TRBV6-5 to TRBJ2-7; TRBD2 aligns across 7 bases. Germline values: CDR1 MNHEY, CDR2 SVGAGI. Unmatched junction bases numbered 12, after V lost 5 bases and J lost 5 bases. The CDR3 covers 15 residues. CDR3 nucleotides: TGTGCCAGCAGTAGGCAGGGACTACTCCTCGACGAGCAGTACTTC. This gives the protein CASSRQGLLLDEQYF.

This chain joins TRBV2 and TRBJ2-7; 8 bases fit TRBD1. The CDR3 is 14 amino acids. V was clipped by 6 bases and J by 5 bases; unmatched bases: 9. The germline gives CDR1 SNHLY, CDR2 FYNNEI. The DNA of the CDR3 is TGTGCCAGCAGCGGACAGGGTACACGCAACGAGCAGTACTTC. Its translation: CASSGQGTRNEQYF. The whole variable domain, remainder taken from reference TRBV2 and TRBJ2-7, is EPEVTQTPSHQVTQMGQEVILRCVPISNHLYFYWYRQILGQKVEFLVSFYNNEISEKSEIFDDQFSVERPDGSNFTLKIRSTKLEDSAMYFCASSGQGTRNEQYFGPGTRLTVT.

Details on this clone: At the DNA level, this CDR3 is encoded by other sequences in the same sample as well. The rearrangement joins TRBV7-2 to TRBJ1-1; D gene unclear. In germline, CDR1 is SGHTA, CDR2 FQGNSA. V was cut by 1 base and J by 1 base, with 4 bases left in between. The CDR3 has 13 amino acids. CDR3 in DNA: TGTGCCAGCAGCTTAGTAGGGAACACTGAAGCTTTCTTT. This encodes CASSLVGNTEAFF.

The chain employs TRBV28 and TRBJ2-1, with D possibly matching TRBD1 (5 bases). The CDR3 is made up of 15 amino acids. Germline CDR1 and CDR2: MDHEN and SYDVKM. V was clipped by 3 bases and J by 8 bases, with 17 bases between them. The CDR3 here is CASSFPRTPLYEQFF. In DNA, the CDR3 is TGTGCCAGCAGTTTTCCAAGGACACCCTTGTATGAGCAGTTCTTC.

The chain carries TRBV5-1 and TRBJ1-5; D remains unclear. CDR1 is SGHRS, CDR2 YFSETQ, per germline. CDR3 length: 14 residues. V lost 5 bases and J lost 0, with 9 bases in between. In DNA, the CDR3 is TGCGCCAGCAGGAAGAAGGGTAGCAATCAGCCCCAGCATTTT. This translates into CASRKKGSNQPQHF. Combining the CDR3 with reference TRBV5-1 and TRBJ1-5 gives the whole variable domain KAGVTQTPRYLIKTRGQQVTLSCSPISGHRSVSWYQQTPGQGLQFLFEYFSETQRNKGNFPGRFSGRQFSNSRSEMNVSTLELGDSALYLCASRKKGSNQPQHFGDGTRLSIL.

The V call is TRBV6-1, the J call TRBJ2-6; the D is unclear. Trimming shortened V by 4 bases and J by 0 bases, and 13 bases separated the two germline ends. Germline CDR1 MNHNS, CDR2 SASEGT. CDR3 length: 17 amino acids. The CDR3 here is CASSVGVTSSGANVLTF. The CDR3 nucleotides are TGTGCCAGCAGTGTCGGAGTCACAAGCTCTGGGGCCAACGTCCTGACTTTC.

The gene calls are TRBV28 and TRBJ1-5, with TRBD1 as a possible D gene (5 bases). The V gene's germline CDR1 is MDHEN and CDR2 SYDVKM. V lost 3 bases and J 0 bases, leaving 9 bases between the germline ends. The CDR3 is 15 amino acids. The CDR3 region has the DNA TGTGCCAGCAGTTTGGCGGGGGGTAGCAATCAGCCCCAGCATTTT. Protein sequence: CASSLAGGSNQPQHF. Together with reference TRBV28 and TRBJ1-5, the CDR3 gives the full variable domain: DVKVTQSSRYLVKRTGEKVFLECVQDMDHENMFWYRQDPGLGLRLIYFSYDVKMKEKGDIPEGYSVSREKKERFSLILESASTNQTSMYLCASSLAGGSNQPQHFGDGTRLSIL.

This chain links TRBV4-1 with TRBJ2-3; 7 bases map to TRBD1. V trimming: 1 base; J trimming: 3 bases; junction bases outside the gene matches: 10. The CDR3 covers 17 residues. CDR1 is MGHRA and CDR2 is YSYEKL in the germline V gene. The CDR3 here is CASSQALMGQRTDTQYF. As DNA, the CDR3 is TGCGCCAGCAGCCAAGCTTTGATGGGACAGAGAACAGATACGCAGTATTTT.

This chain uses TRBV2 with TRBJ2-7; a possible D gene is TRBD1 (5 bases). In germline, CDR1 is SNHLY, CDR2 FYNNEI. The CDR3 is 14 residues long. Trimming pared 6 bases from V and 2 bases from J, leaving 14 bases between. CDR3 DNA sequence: TGTGCCAGCAGGATAGGGGATGTGGCCTACGAGCAGTACTTC. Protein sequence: CASRIGDVAYEQYF.

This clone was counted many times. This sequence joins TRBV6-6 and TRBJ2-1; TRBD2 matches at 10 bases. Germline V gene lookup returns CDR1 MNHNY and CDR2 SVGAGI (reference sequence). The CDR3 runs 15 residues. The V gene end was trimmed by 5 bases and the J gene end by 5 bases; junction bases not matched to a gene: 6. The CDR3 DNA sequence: TGTGCCAGCAGTCGCGGGACTAGCGTCGACAATGAGCAGTTCTTC. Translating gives CASSRGTSVDNEQFF.

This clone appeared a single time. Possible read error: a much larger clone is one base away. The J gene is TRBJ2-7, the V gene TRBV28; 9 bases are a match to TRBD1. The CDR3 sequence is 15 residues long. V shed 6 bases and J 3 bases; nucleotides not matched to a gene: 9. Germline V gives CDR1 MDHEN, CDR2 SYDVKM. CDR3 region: CASSDPGTGNYEQYF. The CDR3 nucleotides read TGTGCCAGCAGCGACCCCGGGACAGGGAACTACGAGCAGTACTTC.

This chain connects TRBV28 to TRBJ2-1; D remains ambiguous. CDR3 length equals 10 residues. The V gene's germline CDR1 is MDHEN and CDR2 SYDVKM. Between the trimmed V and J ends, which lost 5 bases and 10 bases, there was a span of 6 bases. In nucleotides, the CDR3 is TGTGCCAGCAGTGTCAGGGAGCAGTTCTTC. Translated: CASSVREQFF.

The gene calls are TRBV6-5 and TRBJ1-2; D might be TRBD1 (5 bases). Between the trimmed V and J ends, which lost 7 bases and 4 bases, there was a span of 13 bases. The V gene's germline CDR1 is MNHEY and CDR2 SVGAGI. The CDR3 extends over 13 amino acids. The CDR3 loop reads CASMGGDSYGYTF. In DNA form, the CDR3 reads TGTGCCAGCATGGGGGGGGATAGCTATGGCTACACCTTC.

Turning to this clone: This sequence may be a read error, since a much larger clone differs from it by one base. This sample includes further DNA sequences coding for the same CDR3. CDR3: CASSLDTSGYNEQFF. In DNA, the CDR3 is TGCGCCAGCAGCTTGGATACTAGCGGGTACAATGAGCAGTTCTTC. The chain uses TRBV5-1 and TRBJ2-1, with 9 bases aligning to TRBD2. The CDR3 has 15 amino acids. V trimming: 0 bases; J trimming: 4 bases; junction bases outside the gene matches: 2. The germline V gene encodes CDR1 SGHRS and CDR2 YFSETQ. The variable domain in full, completed from reference TRBV5-1 and TRBJ2-1, reads KAGVTQTPRYLIKTRGQQVTLSCSPISGHRSVSWYQQTPGQGLQFLFEYFSETQRNKGNFPGRFSGRQFSNSRSEMNVSTLELGDSALYLCASSLDTSGYNEQFFGPGTRLTVL.

The DNA of the CDR3 is TGTGCCAGCAGACCGGTAGGGTGGTCAGATACGCAGTATTTT. Translated, it gives CASRPVGWSDTQYF. V and J are TRBV7-9 and TRBJ2-3; no definite D call. The CDR3 spans 14 residues. Looked up from germline, CDR1 is SEHNR and CDR2 is FQNEAQ (reference sequence). V lost 6 bases and J lost 4, with 14 bases in between.

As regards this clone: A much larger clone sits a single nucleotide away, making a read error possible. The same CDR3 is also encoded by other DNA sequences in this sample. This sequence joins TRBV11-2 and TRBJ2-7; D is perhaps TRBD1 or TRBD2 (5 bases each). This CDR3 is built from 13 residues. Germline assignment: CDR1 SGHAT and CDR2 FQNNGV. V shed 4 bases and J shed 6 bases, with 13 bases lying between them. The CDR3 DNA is TGTGCCAGCAGCTCCCATCGGGGCTCCGAGCAGTACTTC. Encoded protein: CASSSHRGSEQYF.